Detailed here is one T cell receptor beta chain. The antigen is unknown. Primers: 60 Vbeta forward and 13 Jbeta reverse. The data were produced by immunoSEQ multiplex PCR, yet TCRdb's version contains in-frame clones alone and is incomplete. The sample has about 130,000 clones; 75% to 90% are singletons. Trimming removed 6 bases at V and 2 bases at J, with 10 bases between. Germline V lookup: CDR1 SGHTA, CDR2 FQGNSA. The CDR3 runs 13 residues. This entry belongs to a study of cytomegalovirus exposure and HLA in healthy donors. Findings and limits, study-wide: The listing of some 170 TCR beta chains classed them as cytomegalovirus-associated. A later analysis reportedly identified an Asian-associated ancestry cluster as carrying fewer N-insertions than the roughly 700-donor mean.

V is TRBV7-2 and J is TRBJ1-1; the D gene is possibly TRBD1 (5 bases). Sequencing input: PBMCs. This receptor was taken from a woman between 25 and 40 years old in good health and CMV-seropositive. This CDR3 reads CASSWTPNTEAFF. The CDR3 DNA reads as TGTGCCAGCAGTTGGACACCTAACACTGAAGCTTTCTTT.